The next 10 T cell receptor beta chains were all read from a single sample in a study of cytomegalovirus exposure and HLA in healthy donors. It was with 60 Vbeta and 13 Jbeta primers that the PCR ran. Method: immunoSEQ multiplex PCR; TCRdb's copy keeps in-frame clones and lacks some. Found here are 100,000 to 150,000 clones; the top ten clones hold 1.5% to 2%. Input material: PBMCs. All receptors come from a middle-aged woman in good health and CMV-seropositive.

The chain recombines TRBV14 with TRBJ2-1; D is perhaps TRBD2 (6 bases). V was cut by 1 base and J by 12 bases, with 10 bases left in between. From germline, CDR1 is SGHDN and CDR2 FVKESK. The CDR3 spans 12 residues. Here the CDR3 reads CASSQVVSGQFF. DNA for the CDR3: TGTGCCAGCAGCCAAGTGGTTAGCGGGCAGTTCTTC.

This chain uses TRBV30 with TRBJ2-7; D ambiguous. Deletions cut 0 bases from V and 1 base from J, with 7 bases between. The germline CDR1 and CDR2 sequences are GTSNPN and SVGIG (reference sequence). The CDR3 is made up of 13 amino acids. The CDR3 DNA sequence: TGTGCCTGGAGTGTACTACATTCCTACGAGCAGTACTTC. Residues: CAWSVLHSYEQYF.

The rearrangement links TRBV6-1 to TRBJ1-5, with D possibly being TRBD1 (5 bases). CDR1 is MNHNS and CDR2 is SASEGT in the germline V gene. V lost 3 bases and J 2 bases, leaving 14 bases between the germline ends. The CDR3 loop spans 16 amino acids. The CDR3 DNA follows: TGTGCCAGCAGTGATAGTACAGGTCCACGCAATCAGCCCCAGCATTTT. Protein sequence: CASSDSTGPRNQPQHF.

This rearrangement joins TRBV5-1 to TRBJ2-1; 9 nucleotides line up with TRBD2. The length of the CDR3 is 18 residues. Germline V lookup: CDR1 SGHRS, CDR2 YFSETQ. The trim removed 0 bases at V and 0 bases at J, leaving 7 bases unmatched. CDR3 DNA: TGCGCCAGCAGCTTGGCGAGCGGGAGGACGAGCTCCTACAATGAGCAGTTCTTC. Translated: CASSLASGRTSSYNEQFF.

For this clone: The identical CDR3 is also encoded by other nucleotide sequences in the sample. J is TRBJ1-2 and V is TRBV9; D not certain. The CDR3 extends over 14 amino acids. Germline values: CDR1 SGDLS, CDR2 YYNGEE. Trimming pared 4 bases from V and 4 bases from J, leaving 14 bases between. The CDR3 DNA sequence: TGTGCCAGCAGCCCCTGGCAGGCACCCTATGGCTACACCTTC. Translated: CASSPWQAPYGYTF.

CDR3 DNA sequence: TGTGCCAGCAGTCCTGACAGGGGGCAGGATACGCAGTATTTT. Its translation: CASSPDRGQDTQYF. The chain couples TRBV2 to TRBJ2-3, with 10 bases identical to TRBD1. The CDR3 has 14 amino acids. J lost 6 bases, V lost 5 bases, and 5 bases had no gene match. Germline lookup yields CDR1 SNHLY and CDR2 FYNNEI.

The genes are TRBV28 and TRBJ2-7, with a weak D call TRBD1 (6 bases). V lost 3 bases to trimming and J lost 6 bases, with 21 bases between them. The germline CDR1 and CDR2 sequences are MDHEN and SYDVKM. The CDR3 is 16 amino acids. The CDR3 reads CASSFIWSGVVGEQYF. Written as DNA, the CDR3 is TGTGCCAGCAGTTTCATCTGGTCAGGGGTTGTTGGCGAGCAGTACTTC.

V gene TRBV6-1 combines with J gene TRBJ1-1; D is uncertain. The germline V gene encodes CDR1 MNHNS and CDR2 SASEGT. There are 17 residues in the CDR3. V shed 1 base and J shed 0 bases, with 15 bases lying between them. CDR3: CASSEDLEWEVNTEAFF. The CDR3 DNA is TGTGCCAGCAGTGAAGATCTCGAGTGGGAGGTGAACACTGAAGCTTTCTTT.

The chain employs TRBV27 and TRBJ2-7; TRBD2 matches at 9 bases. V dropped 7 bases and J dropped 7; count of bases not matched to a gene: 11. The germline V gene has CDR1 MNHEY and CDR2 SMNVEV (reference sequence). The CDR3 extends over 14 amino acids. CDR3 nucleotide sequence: TGTGCCAGCACCCTGCGGGAGGGCCATCAAGAGCAGTACTTC. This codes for CASTLREGHQEQYF.

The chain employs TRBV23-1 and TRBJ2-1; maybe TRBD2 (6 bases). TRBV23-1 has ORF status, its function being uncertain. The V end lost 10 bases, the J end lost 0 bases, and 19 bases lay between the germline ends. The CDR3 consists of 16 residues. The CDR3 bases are TGCGCCACCCTACCCTATTTCGGGAGCTCCTACAATGAGCAGTTCTTC. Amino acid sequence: CATLPYFGSSYNEQFF.